The T cell receptor (beta chain) described here comes from a study of post-analysis software for immune sequencing data (dated by TCRdb to between 2015 and 2016). Regarding the study in general: Disease courses on record covered relapsing-remitting, secondary progressive and progressive-relapsing multiple sclerosis, though some patients had no subtype annotation. The patient repertoires were set against about 10 previously published healthy control repertoires from donors whose ages ranged from roughly 6 to 27 years. A subset of samples was prepared in parallel using single-end sample barcoding, then pooled and co-amplified after Illumina adapter ligation.

General study outcomes and caveats: The control group was slightly older than the multiple sclerosis patient group. Normalized Chao1 diversity was significantly lower in multiple sclerosis patients than controls, suggesting substantial peripheral T-cell clonal expansion. Significantly higher frequencies in patients than in controls were found for several TRBV segments, including TRBV5-6, TRBV5-1 and TRBV20-1. Direct clustering with F measure revealed strong co-clustering of samples prepared in the same batch, which led to a batch-effect correction.

Library method: PCR. For sequencing, an Illumina HiSeq 2500 was employed. To reduce PCR and sequencing biases, unique molecular identifiers were built into the TCR beta cDNA libraries. Approximately 500,000 cDNA molecules were obtained per 1 to 10 million input T cells, so each molecule approximated one T cell. Patient libraries were prepared and sequenced with the same protocol used for the earlier healthy control dataset. Samples belonging to the same batch were prepared together, multiplexed and sequenced on a shared HiSeq lane. From the authors' description of their analysis: Raw barcoded reads were processed with MIGEC, and single-read molecular identifier groups were discarded before consensus assembly and CDR3 extraction. VDJtools was used for post-analysis of the clonotype tables, and diversity was normalized by down-sampling every dataset to the size of the smallest sample. In repertoire overlap clustering, CDR3 amino acid sequences, but not nucleotide sequences, were matched to correct batch-related cross-sample contamination. Through fastp at Q25 and MiXCR, TCRdb rebuilt clones from the public reads, retaining in-frame beta chains. Identical CDR3 proteins give one entry, which carries the most common genes and DNA. The V and J calls come from TCRdb's annotation, not from the publication. Counted in this sample were 750,000 to 900,000 distinct CDR3 sequences; 46% of them appeared once. The top ten hold roughly 4.9% of the sample.

TCR beta repertoires were profiled from peripheral blood of roughly 13 young patients with multiple sclerosis to demonstrate the VDJtools post-analysis software. The multiple sclerosis patients were children and adolescents ranging in age from about 6 to 17 years. Comment on this clonotype: Its antigen remains unidentified. No clone much larger than this one lies a single base away; base qualities are absent.

Trimming costs V 2 bases and J 0 bases, and their ends lie 17 bases apart. CDR3 length: 17 amino acids, cysteine to phenylalanine. Only the CDR3 DNA stays, 51 bases, in frame from base 1. Based on the germline V gene, the CDR1 and CDR2 sequences are MNHEY and SVGAGI. The sequence links TRBV6-5 to TRBJ2-7, with the D gene possibly TRBD1 or TRBD2, each one fitting 5 bases. This TCR came from a girl between 5 and 17 years old with multiple sclerosis. The sequenced sample consisted of blood. The CDR3 protein is CASSYRGWGSSSYEQYF. In nucleotides, the sequence is TGTGCCAGCAGTTACAGGGGTTGGGGGTCTAGCTCCTACGAGCAGTACTTC.